The 8 T cell receptor beta chains reported below all come from one sample, sequenced in a study of T cells after yellow fever vaccination. MiXCR, run by TCRdb on the 5' RACE reads, gives a single entry per CDR3 protein. The sample contains roughly 160,000 distinct CDR3 sequences, approximately 6.7% of which appear only once. The starting material was CD4+ T cells sorted from PBMCs, obtained less than 6 days after the first yellow fever vaccination. The receptors derive from a man between 18 and 35 years old who received the YFV17D yellow fever vaccine.

This clonotype was observed many times. The V call is TRBV14, the J call TRBJ2-5, with D perhaps assigned TRBD1 or TRBD2 (5 bases each). Trimming removed 4 bases at V and 4 bases at J, with 13 bases between. CDR3 length equals 14 residues. CDR1 is SGHDN, CDR2 FVKESK, per germline. This CDR3 is CASSLSGAAETQYF. CDR3 nucleotide sequence: TGTGCCAGCAGCCTCTCCGGGGCCGCAGAGACCCAGTACTTC.

This clonotype has ten or more counts. This CDR3 reads CASSRQGASYNEQFF. In nucleotides, the CDR3 is TGCGCCAGCAGCCGACAGGGGGCGTCTTACAATGAGCAGTTCTTC. The chain links TRBV5-1 to TRBJ2-1; 10 bases are shared with TRBD1. This CDR3 is built from 15 residues. The V and J ends lost 4 bases and 4 bases, in that order; junction bases with no gene match: 5. Germline CDR1 reads SGHRS; CDR2 reads YFSETQ.

This clonotype was found many times. The CDR3 bases are TGTGCCAGCAGTCTGACCACTGGAAACACCATATATTTT. Protein sequence: CASSLTTGNTIYF. This chain joins TRBV7-9 and TRBJ1-3, with D hard to call. CDR1 is SEHNR, CDR2 FQNEAQ, per germline (reference sequence). The CDR3 runs 13 residues. Trimming took 6 bases from V and 2 from J, leaving 8 bases between them.

This clonotype came up a few times. The chain uses TRBV4-3 and TRBJ1-1; no definite D call. The CDR3 spans 13 residues. CDR1 and CDR2 (germline): LGHNA, YSLEER. V lost 5 bases and J 0 bases, leaving 7 bases between the germline ends. CDR3 sequence: CASSYFMNTEAFF. CDR3 coding DNA: TGCGCCAGCAGCTATTTCATGAACACTGAAGCTTTCTTT.

This clonotype was seen repeatedly, ten times or more. This chain uses TRBV24-1 with TRBJ2-1, with 8 bases matching TRBD2. There are 14 residues in the CDR3. CDR1 is KGHDR and CDR2 is SFDVKD in the germline V gene. J was trimmed by 2 bases and V by 12 bases; bases with no gene match: 8. DNA for the CDR3: TGTGCCGCCGGGCCCGGGGGGGCCTACAATGAGCAGTTCTTC. As protein: CAAGPGGAYNEQFF.

This clonotype occurred many times. Relative to the germline gene, one junction end is altered; a read error may explain this. The rearrangement links TRBV7-9 to TRBJ2-2; 8 nucleotides agree with TRBD1. The CDR3 is 14 residues long. The germline V gene encodes CDR1 SEHNR and CDR2 FQNEAQ (reference sequence). CDR3 sequence reads: CAGRAGTGTGELFF. In nucleotides, the CDR3 is TGTGCCGGCAGAGCCGGGACAGGTACCGGGGAGCTGTTTTTT.

This clonotype was detected only a few times. This chain joins TRBV28 and TRBJ2-7; the D call may be TRBD1 or TRBD2 (5 bases each). Germline values: CDR1 MDHEN, CDR2 SYDVKM. Trimming shortened V by 7 bases and J by 0 bases, and 13 bases separated the two germline ends. The CDR3 totals 14 residues. CDR3 DNA: TGTGCCAGCACCTGGGGACCAAACTCCTACGAGCAGTACTTC. Its protein is CASTWGPNSYEQYF. Full variable domain (rest looked up from reference TRBV28 and TRBJ2-7): DVKVTQSSRYLVKRTGEKVFLECVQDMDHENMFWYRQDPGLGLRLIYFSYDVKMKEKGDIPEGYSVSREKKERFSLILESASTNQTSMYLCASTWGPNSYEQYFGPGTRLTVT.

Many counts were recorded for this clonotype. This sequence joins TRBV5-1 and TRBJ2-5; D could derive from TRBD1 or TRBD2 (6 bases each). CDR3 length: 14 amino acids. Trimming pared 4 bases from V and 1 base from J, leaving 11 bases between. Germline V gives CDR1 SGHRS, CDR2 YFSETQ. CDR3: CASSRGDPQETQYF. For the CDR3, the DNA is TGCGCCAGCAGCAGGGGGGACCCCCAAGAGACCCAGTACTTC.